Below are 32 T cell receptor beta chains sequenced from a single sample in a study of monozygotic twins with inflammatory bowel disease. For each CDR3 protein, TCRdb gives one entry from its re-call of the 5' RACE reads, without DNA. Its table lists a few hundred thousand distinct CDR3 sequences. Input material: blood. The receptors shown here come from a human donor with ulcerative colitis or Crohn's disease, or a healthy co-twin of an affected twin (not recorded which).

This chain connects TRBV5-1 to TRBJ1-6; the TRBD1 assignment by TCRdb is unverifiable without DNA. The CDR3 contains 14 residues. The germline CDR1 and CDR2 sequences are SGHRS and YFSETQ. Here the CDR3 reads CASSLEGLASPLHF. Together with reference TRBV5-1 and TRBJ1-6, the CDR3 gives the full variable domain: KAGVTQTPRYLIKTRGQQVTLSCSPISGHRSVSWYQQTPGQGLQFLFEYFSETQRNKGNFPGRFSGRQFSNSRSEMNVSTLELGDSALYLCASSLEGLASPLHFGNGTRLTVT.

This chain joins TRBV18 and TRBJ2-5. This CDR3 has 14 residues. Germline assignment: CDR1 KGHSH and CDR2 LQKENI. The CDR3 reads CASSPETAQETQYF.

The chain employs TRBV7-9 and TRBJ2-5. Germline V CDR1 and CDR2: SEHNR, FQNEAQ (reference sequence). This CDR3 spans 14 amino acids. The CDR3 protein is CASSLEVGVTTQYF.

This chain uses TRBV7-2 with TRBJ2-1; TCRdb outputs TRBD1, but without DNA this stays unchecked. There are 11 residues in the CDR3. Germline CDR1 reads SGHTA; CDR2 reads FQGNSA. CDR3 region: CASSLRGGEFF.

This chain uses TRBV15 with TRBJ2-5; checking the TCRdb D call of TRBD1 is not possible without DNA. CDR1 is LNHNV, CDR2 YYDKDF, per germline (reference sequence). The CDR3 loop spans 13 amino acids. CDR3 protein: CATSVDRQETQYF.

The chain carries TRBV30 and TRBJ1-6. The CDR3 has 15 residues. CDR1 and CDR2 (germline): GTSNPN, SVGIG (reference sequence). Here the CDR3 reads CAWSVSAFYNSPLHF.

The chain's CDR3 is CASSLGGAPTDTQYF. This chain connects TRBV11-2 to TRBJ2-3; no DNA is available, so the TRBD2 call from TCRdb remains unchecked. The germline gives CDR1 SGHAT, CDR2 FQNNGV. CDR3 length: 15 residues.

The chain joins TRBV7-2 to TRBJ1-2; TCRdb's D gene call, TRBD1, goes unchecked for lack of DNA. The germline V gene has CDR1 SGHTA and CDR2 FQGNSA. The CDR3 runs 16 residues. CDR3 sequence: CASSLGAQGLYYGYTF.

V and J are TRBV20-1 and TRBJ1-5; with no DNA, the TCRdb D assignment of TRBD1 cannot be verified. CDR1 and CDR2 from the germline V gene are DFQATT and SNEGSKA (reference sequence). CDR3 length: 14 amino acids. The CDR3 here is CSAAGQFDHQPQHF.

This chain connects TRBV5-1 to TRBJ2-1; TCRdb calls TRBD2, which cannot be checked without DNA. The CDR3 spans 14 residues. Looked up from germline, CDR1 is SGHRS and CDR2 is YFSETQ. The CDR3 sequence is CASTLGGAYNEQFF.

The rearrangement links TRBV7-3 to TRBJ2-1; TCRdb lists TRBD2, though no DNA is available to test this call. This CDR3 is 15 amino acids long. Germline-derived CDR1 and CDR2 are SGHTA and FQGTGA. Here the CDR3 reads CASSTSGYSYNEQFF.

The chain couples TRBV20-1 to TRBJ2-6. The CDR3 is made up of 13 amino acids. Germline CDR1 DFQATT, CDR2 SNEGSKA (reference sequence). The chain's CDR3 is CSARQSGANVLTF.

The chain joins TRBV4-3 to TRBJ2-7; TCRdb reports TRBD1, a call that lacks DNA to check it against. The germline gives CDR1 LGHNA, CDR2 YSLEER. CDR3 length equals 15 residues. The chain's CDR3 is CASSQVGQGGIEQYF.

The CDR3: CASSFDRNGAFF. The chain combines TRBV28 with TRBJ1-1; the D call of TRBD1 rests on TCRdb alone, since no DNA is present to check it. The CDR3 runs to 12 residues. The germline V gene has CDR1 MDHEN and CDR2 SYDVKM.

V and J are TRBV4-3 and TRBJ2-5. Germline V gene data show CDR1 as LGHNA and CDR2 as YSLEER. The CDR3 runs to 17 residues. This CDR3 reads CASSQDRERNIQETQYF.

The rearrangement links TRBV15 to TRBJ2-5. There are 14 residues in the CDR3. The germline CDR1 and CDR2 sequences are LNHNV and YYDKDF (reference sequence). The CDR3 loop reads CATTKTPLKETQYF.

The chain employs TRBV5-6 and TRBJ1-6; TCRdb's D call, TRBD1, is unchecked because there is no DNA. The germline gives CDR1 SGHDT, CDR2 YYEEEE. The CDR3 covers 21 residues. CDR3 residues: CASSSGGGQIGSSSYNSPLHF.

The chain is built from TRBV7-8 and TRBJ2-1; TCRdb selects TRBD1, and the lack of DNA leaves this call unchecked. This CDR3 spans 16 amino acids. Germline V gene lookup returns CDR1 SGHVS and CDR2 FQNEAQ. CDR3 amino acids: CASSLEPGVGMYGQFF.

V usage is TRBV6-5 and J usage is TRBJ1-2. This CDR3 has 13 residues. The V gene's germline CDR1 is MNHEY and CDR2 SVGAGI. The CDR3 region is CASSYLGAAGYTF.

J is TRBJ2-5 and V is TRBV20-1; without DNA, the TCRdb call of TRBD2 cannot be checked. The CDR3 is 15 amino acids. Germline CDR1 and CDR2: DFQATT and SNEGSKA (reference sequence). The CDR3: CSATLTSGGQETQYF.

V and J are TRBV6-6 and TRBJ2-7; with no DNA, the TCRdb D assignment of TRBD1 cannot be verified. The V gene's germline CDR1 is MNHNY and CDR2 SVGAGI (reference sequence). The CDR3 consists of 13 residues. CDR3: CASRIGGLYEQYF.

CDR3 protein: CASSLSQGFHEQYF. The chain has TRBV7-2 and TRBJ2-7; as DNA is missing, the TRBD1 call by TCRdb cannot be tested. The length of the CDR3 is 14 residues. CDR1 is SGHTA, CDR2 FQGNSA, per germline.

The V call is TRBV20-1, the J call TRBJ2-7; TCRdb returns TRBD2, unconfirmable since there is no DNA. Germline V gives CDR1 DFQATT, CDR2 SNEGSKA (reference sequence). CDR3 length: 18 amino acids. The CDR3 spells CSARSRKGPKASSYEQYF.

This sequence joins TRBV20-1 and TRBJ1-1; TCRdb's D call, TRBD1, is unchecked because there is no DNA. Germline assignment: CDR1 DFQATT and CDR2 SNEGSKA (reference sequence). The CDR3 runs 13 residues. The CDR3 sequence is CSAPTGLSTEAFF.

The V gene is TRBV19, the J gene TRBJ2-3; TCRdb proposes TRBD2, but this gene call is untestable without DNA. This CDR3 contains 14 residues. Germline V gene sequence: CDR1 LNHDA, CDR2 SQIVND (reference sequence). CDR3 loop: CASRRLAGETILYF.

CDR3 loop: CSALVDYTYEQYF. This chain uses TRBV29-1 with TRBJ2-7; TCRdb's D call, TRBD2, is unchecked because there is no DNA. The CDR3 covers 13 residues. Germline V gene lookup returns CDR1 SQVTM and CDR2 ANQGSEA.

V is TRBV6-2 or TRBV6-3 and J is TRBJ2-1; TCRdb's D call of TRBD2 is untestable without DNA. Germline V gene lookup returns CDR1 MNHEY and CDR2 SVGEGT. The CDR3 runs 14 residues. The CDR3 reads CASSFLAGVNEQFF.

V and J are TRBV6-5 and TRBJ1-2. Per germline, CDR1 MNHEY and CDR2 SVGAGI. CDR3 length: 11 residues. CDR3 amino acids: CASSGSYGYPF.

The chain couples TRBV6-5 to TRBJ1-1. Looked up from germline, CDR1 is MNHEY and CDR2 is SVGAGI. CDR3 length equals 15 residues. CDR3 amino acids: CASSYSNKPPIRAFF.

The J gene is TRBJ2-7, the V gene TRBV7-9; TCRdb calls TRBD2, which cannot be checked without DNA. Germline CDR1 and CDR2: SEHNR and FQNEAQ (reference sequence). This CDR3 is 15 amino acids long. The CDR3: CASTPTGPVGYEQYF.

The V and J genes are TRBV12-3 or TRBV12-4 and TRBJ2-2; lacking DNA, the TRBD2 call made by TCRdb goes unchecked. The CDR3 length is 18 residues. CDR3 sequence reads: CASSPGGSGGSNTGELFF.

The V and J genes are TRBV27 and TRBJ2-6; TCRdb outputs TRBD1, but without DNA this stays unchecked. Germline assignment: CDR1 MNHEY and CDR2 SMNVEV (reference sequence). The CDR3 loop spans 17 amino acids. CDR3 sequence reads: CASSGGTVNSGANVLTF.